The source of this T cell receptor (beta chain) is a study of blood T cell repertoires in COVID-19. The overall study: PBMCs, B-cell-depleted T cells, or T cells were the source of the cDNA or gDNA that made up the material.

In the authors' workflow: Nucleated cell number was recorded as an estimate derived from reference gene primer amplification. Profiled with immunoSEQ multiplex PCR; TCRdb holds only in-frame clones, not every one. V and J calls and clone size are as listed in that table; D and trimming were resolved from the DNA. The data show 240,000 or so clones, approximately 86% seen once. V was clipped by 6 bases and J by 5 bases; unmatched bases: 4. Germline loops: CDR1 MGHDK, CDR2 SYGVNS. CDR3 size: 13 residues. This clonotype was sampled from a woman between 35 and 50 years old with acute COVID-19. V gene TRBV25-1 combines with J gene TRBJ2-7; 10 bases are a match to TRBD1. Sequenced: PBMCs or T cells enriched from blood (not recorded which). CDR3: CASRGTGENEQYF. CDR3 DNA sequence: TGTGCCAGCAGGGGGACAGGGGAGAACGAGCAGTACTTC.